Sequencing of this T cell receptor (beta chain) was carried out in a study of blood T cell repertoires in COVID-19. V lost 3 bases, J lost 0 bases, and 9 bases lay in between. The CDR3 totals 15 residues. Germline lookup yields CDR1 KGHSH and CDR2 LQKENI. Repertoires were generated with immunoSEQ multiplex PCR, while TCRdb's copy carries only in-frame clones and drops some. The sample holds roughly 220,000 clones, approximately 85% seen once. V gene TRBV18 combines with J gene TRBJ1-3, with D possibly being TRBD1 (5 bases). This TCR was sampled from a man in his forties or fifties who had recovered from COVID-19. The sample taken for sequencing was peripheral blood. The CDR3 sequence is CASSPQGGSGNTIYF. The CDR3, as DNA: TGTGCCAGCTCACCCCAGGGTGGCTCTGGAAACACCATATATTTT.